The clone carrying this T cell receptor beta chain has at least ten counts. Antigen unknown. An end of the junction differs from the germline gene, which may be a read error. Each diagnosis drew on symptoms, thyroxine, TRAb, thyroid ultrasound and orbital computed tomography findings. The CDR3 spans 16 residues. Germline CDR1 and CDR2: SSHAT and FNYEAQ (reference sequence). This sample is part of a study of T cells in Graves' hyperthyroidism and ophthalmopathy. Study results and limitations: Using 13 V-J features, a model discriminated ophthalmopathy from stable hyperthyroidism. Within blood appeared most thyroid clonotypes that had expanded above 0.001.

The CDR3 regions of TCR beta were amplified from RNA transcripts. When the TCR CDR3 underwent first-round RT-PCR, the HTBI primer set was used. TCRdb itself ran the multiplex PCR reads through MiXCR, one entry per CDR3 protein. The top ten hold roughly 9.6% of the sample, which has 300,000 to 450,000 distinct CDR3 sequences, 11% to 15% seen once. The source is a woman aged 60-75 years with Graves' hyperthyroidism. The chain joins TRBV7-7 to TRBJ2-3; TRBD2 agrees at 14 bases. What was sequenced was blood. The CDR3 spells CASSPGTSGSSDTQYF. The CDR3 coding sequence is TGTGCTAGCAGCCCAGGGACTAGCGGGAGCTCAGATACGCAGTATTTT.